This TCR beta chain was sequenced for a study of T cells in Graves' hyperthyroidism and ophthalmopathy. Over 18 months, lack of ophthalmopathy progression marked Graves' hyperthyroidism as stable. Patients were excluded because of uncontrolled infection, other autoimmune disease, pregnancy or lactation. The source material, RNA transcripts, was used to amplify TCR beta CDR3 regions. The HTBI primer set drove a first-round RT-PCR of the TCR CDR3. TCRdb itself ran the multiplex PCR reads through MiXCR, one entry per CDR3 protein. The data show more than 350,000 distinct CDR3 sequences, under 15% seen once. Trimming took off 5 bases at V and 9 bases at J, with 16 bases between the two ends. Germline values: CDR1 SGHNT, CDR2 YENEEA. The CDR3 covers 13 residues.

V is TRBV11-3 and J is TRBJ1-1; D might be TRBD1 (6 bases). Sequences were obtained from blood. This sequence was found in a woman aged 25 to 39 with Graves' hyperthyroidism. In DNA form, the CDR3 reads TGTGCCAGCAGCCCCGGACCACAGGGCCAAGCTTTCTTT. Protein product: CASSPGPQGQAFF.